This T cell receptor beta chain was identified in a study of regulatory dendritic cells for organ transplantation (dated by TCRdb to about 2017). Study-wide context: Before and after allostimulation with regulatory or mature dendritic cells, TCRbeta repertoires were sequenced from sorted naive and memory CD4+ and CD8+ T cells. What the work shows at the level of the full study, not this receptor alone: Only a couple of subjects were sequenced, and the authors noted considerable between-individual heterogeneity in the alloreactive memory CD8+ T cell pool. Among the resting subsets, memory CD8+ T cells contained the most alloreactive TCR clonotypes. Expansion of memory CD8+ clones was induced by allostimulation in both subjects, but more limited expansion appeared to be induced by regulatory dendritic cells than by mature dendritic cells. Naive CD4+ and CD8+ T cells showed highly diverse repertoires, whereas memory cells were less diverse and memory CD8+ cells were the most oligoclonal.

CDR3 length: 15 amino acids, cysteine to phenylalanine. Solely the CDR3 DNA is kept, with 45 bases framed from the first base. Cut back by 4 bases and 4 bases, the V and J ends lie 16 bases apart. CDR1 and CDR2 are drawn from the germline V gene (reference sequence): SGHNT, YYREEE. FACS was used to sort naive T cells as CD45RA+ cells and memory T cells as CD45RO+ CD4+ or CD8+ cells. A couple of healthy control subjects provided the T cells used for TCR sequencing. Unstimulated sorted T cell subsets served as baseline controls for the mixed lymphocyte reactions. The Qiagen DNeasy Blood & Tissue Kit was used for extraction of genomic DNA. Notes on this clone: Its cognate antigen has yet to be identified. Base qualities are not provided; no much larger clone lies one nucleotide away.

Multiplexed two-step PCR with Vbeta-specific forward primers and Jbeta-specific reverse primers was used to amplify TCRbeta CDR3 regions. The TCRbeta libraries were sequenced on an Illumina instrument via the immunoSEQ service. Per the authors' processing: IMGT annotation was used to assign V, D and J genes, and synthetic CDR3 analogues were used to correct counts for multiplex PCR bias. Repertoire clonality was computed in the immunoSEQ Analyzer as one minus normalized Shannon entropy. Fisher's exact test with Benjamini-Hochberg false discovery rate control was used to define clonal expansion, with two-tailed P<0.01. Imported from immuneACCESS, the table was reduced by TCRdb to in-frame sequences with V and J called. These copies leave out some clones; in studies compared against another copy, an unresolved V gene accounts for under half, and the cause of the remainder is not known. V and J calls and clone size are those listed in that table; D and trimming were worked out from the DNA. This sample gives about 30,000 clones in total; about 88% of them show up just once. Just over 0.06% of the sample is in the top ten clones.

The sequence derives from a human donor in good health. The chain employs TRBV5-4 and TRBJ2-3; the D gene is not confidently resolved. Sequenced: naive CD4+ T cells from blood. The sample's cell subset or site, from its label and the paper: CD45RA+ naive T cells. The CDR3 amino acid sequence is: CASSPGHAASDTQYF. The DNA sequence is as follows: TGTGCCAGCAGCCCTGGTCATGCGGCCTCAGATACGCAGTATTTT. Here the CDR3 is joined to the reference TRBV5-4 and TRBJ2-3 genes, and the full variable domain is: ETGVTQSPTHLIKTRGQQVTLRCSSQSGHNTVSWYQQALGQGPQFIFQYYREEENGRGNFPPRFSGLQFPNYSSELNVNALELDDSALYLCASSPGHAASDTQYFGPGTRLTVL.